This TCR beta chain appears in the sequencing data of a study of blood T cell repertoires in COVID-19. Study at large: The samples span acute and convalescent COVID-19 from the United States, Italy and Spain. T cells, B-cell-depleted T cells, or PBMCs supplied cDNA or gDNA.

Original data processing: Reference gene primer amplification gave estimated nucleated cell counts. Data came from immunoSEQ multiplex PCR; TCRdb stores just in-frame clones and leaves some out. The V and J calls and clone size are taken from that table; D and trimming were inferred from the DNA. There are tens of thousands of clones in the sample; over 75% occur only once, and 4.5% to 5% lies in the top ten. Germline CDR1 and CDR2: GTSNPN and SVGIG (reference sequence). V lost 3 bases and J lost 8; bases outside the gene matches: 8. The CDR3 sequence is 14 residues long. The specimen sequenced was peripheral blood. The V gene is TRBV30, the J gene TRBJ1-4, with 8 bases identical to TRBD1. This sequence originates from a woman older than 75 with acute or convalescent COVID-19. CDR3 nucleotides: TGTGCCTGGAGAGACAGGGGACTCGGAGAAAAACTGTTTTTT. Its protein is CAWRDRGLGEKLFF.